Following are 23 T cell receptor beta chains from one sample sequenced in a study of siplizumab effects on memory and regulatory T cells. The assay was immunoSEQ multiplex PCR, and TCRdb's table has in-frame clones only and misses some. Counted here are about 50,000 clones, about 90% occurring once; the ten biggest clones make up roughly 0.35%. Input material: naive CD8+ T cells sorted from blood. These receptors came from a human donor in good health.

The chain links TRBV19 to TRBJ2-1, with 9 bases that match TRBD1. J was trimmed by 4 bases and V by 2 bases; bases with no gene match: 6. The CDR3 runs 16 residues. Per germline, CDR1 LNHDA and CDR2 SQIVND (reference sequence). CDR3 sequence reads: CASSIPWDREYNEQFF. Written as DNA, the CDR3 is TGTGCCAGTAGTATACCTTGGGACAGGGAATACAATGAGCAGTTCTTC.

The V gene is TRBV27, the J gene TRBJ1-1, with D maybe TRBD1 (6 bases). V lost 5 bases to trimming and J lost 0 bases, with 22 bases between them. Germline-derived CDR1 and CDR2 are MNHEY and SMNVEV (reference sequence). CDR3 length: 18 amino acids. This chain's CDR3 is CASSLYGGSGVMNTEAFF. The CDR3 DNA follows: TGTGCCAGCAGTCTCTACGGGGGATCAGGGGTGATGAACACTGAAGCTTTCTTT.

The chain uses TRBV6-5 and TRBJ1-1; possibly TRBD1 for D (5 bases). The CDR3 has 14 amino acids. The germline V gene encodes CDR1 MNHEY and CDR2 SVGAGI. The V and J ends lost 7 bases and 4 bases respectively, with 16 bases between them. This chain's CDR3 is CASNFYGGATEAFF. The CDR3, as DNA: TGTGCCAGCAATTTTTACGGGGGAGCCACTGAAGCTTTCTTT.

The chain combines TRBV11-2 with TRBJ1-2, with D hard to call. V gave up 1 base and J gave up 7 bases, with 7 bases separating them. The CDR3 spans 12 residues. Germline CDR1 reads SGHAT; CDR2 reads FQNNGV. The CDR3 DNA sequence: TGTGCCAGCAGCTTAGTCCGGGGTGGCTACACCTTC. Translating it yields CASSLVRGGYTF.

This clone has a single count. The chain is built from TRBV7-9 and TRBJ2-5; 10 bases agree with TRBD2. The CDR3 totals 16 residues. With 5 bases clipped from V and 3 bases from J, the junction kept 9 bases outside the gene matches. CDR1 SEHNR and CDR2 FQNEAQ come from the germline V gene (reference sequence). DNA of the CDR3: TGTGCCAGCAGCGGGCGTCTAGGACTAGCGGAAGAGACCCAGTACTTC. Amino acids: CASSGRLGLAEETQYF.

The chain is built from TRBV23-1 and TRBJ1-2, with unresolved D. TRBV23-1 is identified as an open reading frame with a role that is uncertain. The CDR3 runs to 12 residues. V was cut by 6 bases and J by 5 bases, with 10 bases left in between. The CDR3 loop is CASRPDGYGYTF. Written as DNA, the CDR3 is TGCGCCAGCAGACCCGACGGTTATGGCTACACCTTC.

CDR3 sequence: CASSLSGRGTTYEQYF. As DNA, the CDR3 is TGTGCCAGCAGCTTGTCCGGCAGGGGGACTACGTACGAGCAGTACTTC. This sequence joins TRBV5-6 and TRBJ2-7; D may be TRBD1 or TRBD2 (7 bases each). In germline, CDR1 is SGHDT, CDR2 YYEEEE. This CDR3 has 16 residues. With 1 base removed from V and 4 bases from J, the gap between germline ends came to 18 bases.

The V and J genes are TRBV9 and TRBJ2-7; D may be TRBD1 or TRBD2 (6 bases each). Per the germline V gene, CDR1 is SGDLS and CDR2 is YYNGEE. The ends were cut back, 2 bases at V and 2 bases at J, with 11 bases in the middle. The CDR3 extends over 14 amino acids. The CDR3 DNA is TGTGCCAGCAGCGTGGGGGGCACTACCTACGAGCAGTACTTC. Its translation: CASSVGGTTYEQYF.

The chain recombines TRBV9 with TRBJ2-1; the D gene could be TRBD1 or TRBD2 (5 bases each). Germline assignment: CDR1 SGDLS and CDR2 YYNGEE. This CDR3 has 15 amino acids. Deletions cut 2 bases from V and 0 bases from J, with 9 bases between. CDR3: CASSVRDPSYNEQFF. In DNA, the CDR3 is TGTGCCAGCAGCGTCCGGGACCCCTCCTACAATGAGCAGTTCTTC.

In this sample, this clone turned up once. The rearrangement links TRBV2 to TRBJ1-1, with TRBD1 matching 8 bases. The CDR3 has 17 residues. The junction had 13 bases not matched to a gene; V was cut back by 6 bases and J by 1 base. Germline V CDR1 and CDR2: SNHLY, FYNNEI. Here the CDR3 DNA reads TGTGCCAGCAGACATGTCCCGGGACAGGATCCGAACACTGAAGCTTTCTTT. Amino acids: CASRHVPGQDPNTEAFF.

J is TRBJ1-4 and V is TRBV27, with no clear D. This CDR3 is built from 13 residues. The germline CDR1 and CDR2 sequences are MNHEY and SMNVEV (reference sequence). V was trimmed by 4 bases and J by 7 bases, leaving 10 bases between them. The CDR3 region has the DNA TGTGCCAGCAGTTGGACGTCGGCTGAAAAACTGTTTTTT. Encoded protein: CASSWTSAEKLFF.

CDR3 DNA: TGTGCCAGCAGCTCCTCGGGACTAGCGGGAGTCACAGATACGCAGTATTTT. Amino acids: CASSSSGLAGVTDTQYF. The genes are TRBV7-2 and TRBJ2-3, with 14 bases lining up with TRBD2. Germline CDR1 SGHTA, CDR2 FQGNSA. CDR3 length equals 17 residues. V lost 4 bases and J lost 2; bases outside the gene matches: 5. Drawing the rest from reference TRBV7-2 and TRBJ2-3, the complete variable domain is GAGVSQSPSNKVTEKGKDVELRCDPISGHTALYWYRQSLGQGLEFLIYFQGNSAPDKSGLPSDRFSAERTGGSVSTLTIQRTQQEDSAVYLCASSSSGLAGVTDTQYFGPGTRLTVL.

This chain connects TRBV7-9 to TRBJ2-1; no clear D. CDR3 length: 12 residues. CDR1 is SEHNR, CDR2 FQNEAQ, per germline (reference sequence). Trimming took off 4 bases at V and 6 bases at J, with 7 bases between the two ends. This CDR3 is CASSSLRNEQFF. Here the CDR3 DNA reads TGTGCCAGCAGCTCCCTCCGCAATGAGCAGTTCTTC.

The rearrangement joins TRBV30 to TRBJ2-7, with D unresolved. This CDR3 is built from 17 residues. Trimming removed 0 bases from V and 0 bases from J, with 18 bases in between. Germline CDR1 GTSNPN, CDR2 SVGIG (reference sequence). The CDR3 DNA is TGTGCCTGGAGTGTTAGTGAGAGGCCGCGTAACTCCTACGAGCAGTACTTC. Protein product: CAWSVSERPRNSYEQYF.

The CDR3 DNA reads as TGTGCCAGCAGCTTAGTGGGTATGGGCAGAATCATTTACAATGAGCAGTTCTTC. Translation: CASSLVGMGRIIYNEQFF. The chain links TRBV7-2 to TRBJ2-1; D call uncertain. CDR3 length equals 18 residues. CDR1 SGHTA and CDR2 FQGNSA come from the germline V gene. Trimming removed 1 base from V and 4 bases from J, with 20 bases in between.

The genes are TRBV6-5 and TRBJ2-7; D is perhaps TRBD1 or TRBD2 (5 bases each). There are 14 residues in the CDR3. Germline V gene sequence: CDR1 MNHEY, CDR2 SVGAGI. V lost 1 base to trimming and J lost 5 bases, with 12 bases between them. CDR3 sequence reads: CASSYFPGSNEQYF. The CDR3 DNA is TGTGCCAGCAGTTACTTCCCAGGGAGCAACGAGCAGTACTTC.

The gene calls are TRBV6-5 and TRBJ1-1; maybe TRBD1 (5 bases). Germline CDR1 and CDR2: MNHEY and SVGAGI. V shed 6 bases and J shed 0 bases, with 11 bases lying between them. The length of the CDR3 is 14 residues. The DNA for the CDR3 is TGTGCCAGCAGCCAGGACAATATGAACACTGAAGCTTTCTTT. Its protein product is CASSQDNMNTEAFF.

The chain uses TRBV4-1 and TRBJ2-1; TRBD2 might be the D (5 bases). Germline V lookup: CDR1 MGHRA, CDR2 YSYEKL. The CDR3 extends over 14 amino acids. V was trimmed by 3 bases and J by 2 bases, leaving 8 bases between them. CDR3 bases: TGCGCCAGCAGCCATCTGGGAGCCTACAATGAGCAGTTCTTC. Protein: CASSHLGAYNEQFF.

The chain has TRBV12-5 and TRBJ2-3; D gene uncertain. With 3 bases removed from V and 0 bases from J, the gap between germline ends came to 13 bases. The germline CDR1 and CDR2 sequences are LGHNT and FRNRAP. CDR3 length: 16 amino acids. The CDR3 DNA sequence: TGTGCTAGTGGTTTCACCGTGACGGGTAGCACAGATACGCAGTATTTT. It translates to CASGFTVTGSTDTQYF.

The chain has TRBV10-3 and TRBJ2-7; the match to TRBD2 covers 9 bases. The V gene end was trimmed by 4 bases and the J gene end by 5 bases; junction bases not matched to a gene: 21. Germline V gene sequence: CDR1 ENHRY, CDR2 SYGVKD. The CDR3 is 19 residues long. The CDR3 DNA follows: TGTGCCATCAGTGGTGGAGGGGTTAGTGGTAGCGGGAGCGGAGACGAGCAGTACTTC. Amino acids: CAISGGGVSGSGSGDEQYF.

This sequence joins TRBV7-6 and TRBJ1-2; no definite D call. The germline gives CDR1 SGHVS, CDR2 FNYEAQ. The CDR3 consists of 14 residues. The germline V and J ends were trimmed by 5 bases and 3 bases, with 13 bases remaining between them. The CDR3 DNA follows: TGTGCCAGCAGCCCACTCGGTGGGGACTATGGCTACACCTTC. Protein product: CASSPLGGDYGYTF.

The sample holds a few counts of this clone. The rearrangement uses TRBV7-9 and TRBJ1-1; D uncertain. The CDR3 spans 12 residues. From germline, CDR1 is SEHNR and CDR2 FQNEAQ (reference sequence). With 1 base removed from V and 7 bases from J, the gap between germline ends came to 7 bases. This CDR3 reads CASSLEQIEAFF. As DNA, the CDR3 is TGTGCCAGCAGCTTAGAACAGATTGAAGCTTTCTTT.

The CDR3 DNA reads as TGTGCCAGCAGTATGAACACTGAAGCTTTCTTT. Its protein is CASSMNTEAFF. The rearrangement links TRBV6-1 to TRBJ1-1; the D is unclear. The CDR3 consists of 11 residues. Per germline, CDR1 MNHNS and CDR2 SASEGT. V was pared by 5 bases and J by 0 bases, with 1 base between.